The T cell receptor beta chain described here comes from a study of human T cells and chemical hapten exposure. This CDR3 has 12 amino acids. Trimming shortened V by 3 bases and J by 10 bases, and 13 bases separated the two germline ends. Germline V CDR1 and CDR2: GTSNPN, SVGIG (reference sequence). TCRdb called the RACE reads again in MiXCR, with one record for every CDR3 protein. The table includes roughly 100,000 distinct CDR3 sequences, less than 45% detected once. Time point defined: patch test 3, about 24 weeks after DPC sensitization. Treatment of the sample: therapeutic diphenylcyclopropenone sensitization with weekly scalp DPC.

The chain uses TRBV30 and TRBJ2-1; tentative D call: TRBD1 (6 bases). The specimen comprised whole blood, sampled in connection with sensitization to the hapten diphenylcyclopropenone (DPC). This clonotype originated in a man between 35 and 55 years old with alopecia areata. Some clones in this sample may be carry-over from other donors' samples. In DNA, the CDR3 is TGTGCCTGGAGCTACAGGGTCGGGGAGCAGTTCTTC. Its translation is CAWSYRVGEQFF.